Each of the 23 T cell receptor beta chains below was sequenced from the same sample in a study of blood T cell repertoires in COVID-19 (dated by TCRdb to the early 2020s). Library preparation employed the immunoSEQ multiplex PCR assay. TCRdb re-hosts the immuneACCESS table, in-frame sequences only. Its copies lack some clones; in the studies checked, an unresolved V gene accounts for under half of them, and the cause for the rest is not known. The table for this sample lists 50,000 to 65,000 clones; roughly 80% of them were counted only once. The leading ten clones occupy around 15% of the sample. Material for sequencing was peripheral blood. Receptors originate from a man in his 60s with COVID-19, enrolled during active disease.

The J gene is TRBJ2-7, the V gene TRBV18, with 9 bases lining up with TRBD1. Germline V CDR1 and CDR2: KGHSH, LQKENI. This CDR3 is built from 16 residues. V trimming: 2 bases; J trimming: 1 base; junction bases outside the gene matches: 6. This CDR3 is CASSPEGGTGSYEQYF. For the CDR3, the DNA is TGTGCCAGCTCACCAGAGGGGGGGACAGGGTCCTACGAGCAGTACTTC.

V and J are TRBV7-9 and TRBJ2-5; 8 bases agree with TRBD1. The V and J ends lost 8 bases and 7 bases, in that order; junction bases with no gene match: 9. The CDR3 sequence is 13 residues long. Germline V CDR1 and CDR2: SEHNR, FQNEAQ (reference sequence). The chain's CDR3 is CASGPGQEGTQYF. In nucleotides, the CDR3 is TGTGCCAGCGGTCCGGGACAGGAGGGGACCCAGTACTTC.

The V and J genes are TRBV4-1 and TRBJ1-1, with a tentative D call TRBD1 (6 bases). CDR1 is MGHRA and CDR2 is YSYEKL in the germline V gene. The V end was cut by 6 bases, the J end by 8 bases, with 13 bases between. The CDR3 loop spans 12 amino acids. CDR3 loop: CASRLTGKEAFF. In nucleotides, the CDR3 is TGCGCCAGCAGGCTAACAGGGAAAGAAGCTTTCTTT.

This clone was recorded a few times. The V call is TRBV5-1, the J call TRBJ1-2; TRBD1 is a possible D gene (6 bases). The V end lost 4 bases, the J end lost 4 bases, and 11 bases lay between the germline ends. CDR1 SGHRS and CDR2 YFSETQ come from the germline V gene. The CDR3 has 13 residues. The CDR3 DNA reads TGCGCCAGCAGCCCGAGACAGGCCTATGGCTACACCTTC. Translated, it gives CASSPRQAYGYTF.

The gene calls are TRBV3-1 (or the pseudogene TRBV3-2) and TRBJ1-1; D is possibly TRBD1 (5 bases). The ends were cut back, 4 bases at V and 3 bases at J, with 12 bases in the middle. CDR1 is LGHDT and CDR2 is YNNKEL in the germline V gene (reference sequence). The CDR3 extends over 14 amino acids. As DNA, the CDR3 is TGTGCCAGCAGCCGCGGGATGGGGGACACTGAAGCTTTCTTT. It yields the protein CASSRGMGDTEAFF.

This sequence joins TRBV5-1 and TRBJ2-1; TRBD2 matches 7 bases. The junction had 4 bases not matched to a gene; V was cut back by 4 bases and J by 0 bases. CDR3 length: 15 residues. Germline V CDR1 and CDR2: SGHRS, YFSETQ. The CDR3 nucleotides are TGCGCCAGCAGCAATAGCGGGTACTCCTACAATGAGCAGTTCTTC. This codes for CASSNSGYSYNEQFF.

This clone appeared a single time. The chain uses TRBV6-5 and TRBJ2-5; 9 positions match TRBD1. CDR1 and CDR2 from the germline V gene are MNHEY and SVGAGI. V was pared by 5 bases and J by 4 bases, with 8 bases of the junction left unmatched. CDR3 length: 15 residues. The CDR3 region is CASSLSSDRGETQYF. The CDR3 nucleotides are TGTGCCAGCAGTCTCTCCTCGGACAGGGGAGAGACCCAGTACTTC.

V usage is TRBV2 and J usage is TRBJ2-7; TRBD1 matches at 8 bases. This CDR3 has 14 residues. From germline, CDR1 is SNHLY and CDR2 FYNNEI. J was trimmed by 2 bases and V by 5 bases; bases with no gene match: 5. CDR3 nucleotide sequence: TGTGCCAGCAGTCAGACAGGGGCGCCCTACGAGCAGTACTTC. It is translated as CASSQTGAPYEQYF.

CDR3 in amino acids: CASSYSGTDYGYTF. CDR3 sequence (DNA): TGTGCCAGCAGTTACTCAGGGACAGACTATGGCTACACCTTC. The V and J genes are TRBV6-6 and TRBJ1-2; TRBD1 matches 7 bases. This CDR3 has 14 residues. J was trimmed by 3 bases and V by 0 bases; bases with no gene match: 1. Germline V gives CDR1 MNHNY, CDR2 SVGAGI (reference sequence).

V and J are TRBV11-1 and TRBJ1-1; D perhaps matches TRBD1 (6 bases). Trimming stripped 5 bases from V and 5 bases from J, with 21 bases between. This CDR3 is 16 amino acids long. Germline V CDR1 and CDR2: SGHAT, FQDESV (reference sequence). The CDR3 here is CASSEQQGRLSTEAFF. The DNA of the CDR3 is TGTGCCAGCAGCGAACAACAGGGAAGGTTGTCAACTGAAGCTTTCTTT.

The gene calls are TRBV3-1 (or the pseudogene TRBV3-2) and TRBJ1-3; no clear D. Germline CDR1 is LGHDT and CDR2 is YNNKEL (reference sequence). Trimming left V 0 bases short and J 8 bases short, with 14 bases between. The CDR3 runs to 15 residues. The CDR3 sequence: CASSQDLGGGYTIYF. The CDR3 DNA follows: TGTGCCAGCAGCCAAGATCTCGGAGGCGGGTACACCATATATTTT.

In its sample, this clone was seen once. This rearrangement joins TRBV6-5 to TRBJ2-7; 9 positions agree with TRBD2. With 6 bases clipped from V and 7 bases from J, the junction kept 4 bases outside the gene matches. From germline, CDR1 is MNHEY and CDR2 SVGAGI. CDR3 length equals 12 residues. CDR3 bases: TGTGCCAGCAGCCGTCTAGCGGGGGAGCAGTACTTC. Residues: CASSRLAGEQYF.

The chain carries TRBV5-1 and TRBJ2-5; no clear D gene. V dropped 4 bases and J dropped 1 base, with 8 bases sitting between them. Germline V CDR1 and CDR2: SGHRS, YFSETQ. This CDR3 region has 13 residues. The CDR3 DNA is TGCGCCAGCAGCCTCTTCCTCCAAGAGACCCAGTACTTC. Amino acid sequence: CASSLFLQETQYF.

V usage is TRBV6-5 and J usage is TRBJ1-5; maybe TRBD1 (6 bases). Germline V lookup: CDR1 MNHEY, CDR2 SVGAGI. Trimming shortened V by 5 bases and J by 3 bases, and 8 bases separated the two germline ends. This CDR3 is 13 amino acids long. The CDR3 reads CASSRTANQPQHF. The CDR3 bases are TGTGCCAGCAGTCGGACAGCCAATCAGCCCCAGCATTTT.

This clone was counted ten times or more. The chain carries TRBV30 and TRBJ1-6, with 7 bases fitting TRBD1. The J segment lost 6 bases and the V segment lost 7 bases, leaving 9 bases of the junction unmatched. Germline V gene lookup returns CDR1 GTSNPN and CDR2 SVGIG (reference sequence). CDR3 length equals 14 residues. The CDR3 protein is CAFDRAVGNSPLHF. CDR3 in DNA: TGTGCCTTTGACAGGGCGGTTGGTAATTCACCCCTCCACTTT.

This sequence joins TRBV2 and TRBJ1-3, with 7 bases identical to TRBD1. CDR3 size: 15 residues. J was trimmed by 4 bases and V by 1 base; bases with no gene match: 4. Germline V gene sequence: CDR1 SNHLY, CDR2 FYNNEI. The CDR3 bases are TGTGCCAGCAGTGAAGGAGTCAGGGGGGGAAACACCATATATTTT. This codes for CASSEGVRGGNTIYF. Combining the CDR3 with reference TRBV2 and TRBJ1-3 gives the whole variable domain EPEVTQTPSHQVTQMGQEVILRCVPISNHLYFYWYRQILGQKVEFLVSFYNNEISEKSEIFDDQFSVERPDGSNFTLKIRSTKLEDSAMYFCASSEGVRGGNTIYFGEGSWLTVV.

The rearrangement joins TRBV5-1 to TRBJ1-3; 7 nucleotides align to TRBD1. Germline V gene sequence: CDR1 SGHRS, CDR2 YFSETQ. Trimming cost V 0 bases and J 3 bases; bases outside gene matches: 6. There are 16 residues in the CDR3. As DNA, the CDR3 is TGCGCCAGCAGCTTGGCCGGAGGGGGCTATGGAAACACCATATATTTT. The encoded protein is CASSLAGGGYGNTIYF.

This chain uses TRBV2 with TRBJ2-5, with D perhaps TRBD1 (6 bases). This CDR3 comprises 16 residues. V dropped 5 bases and J dropped 5 bases, with 21 bases sitting between them. CDR1 is SNHLY, CDR2 FYNNEI, per germline. The CDR3 region has the DNA TGTGCCAGCAGTCCCCCGAGGGGGACAAAGGCGGAGACCCAGTACTTC. It is translated as CASSPPRGTKAETQYF.

The V gene is TRBV11-3, the J gene TRBJ2-7; possible D gene TRBD1, 6 bases. Trimming took off 4 bases at V and 6 bases at J, with 10 bases between the two ends. The germline V gene encodes CDR1 SGHNT and CDR2 YENEEA. This CDR3 has 12 residues. As DNA, the CDR3 is TGTGCCAGCAGCTCCAGGGGATTCGAGCAGTACTTC. Its translation is CASSSRGFEQYF.

The V call is TRBV6-5, the J call TRBJ1-2; TRBD1 aligns across 8 bases. The J segment lost 5 bases and the V segment lost 6 bases, leaving 11 bases of the junction unmatched. The germline V gene encodes CDR1 MNHEY and CDR2 SVGAGI. CDR3 size: 15 residues. CDR3 sequence (DNA): TGTGCCAGCAGCAAAAAGGCGGACAGGGCTTATGGCTACACCTTC. Translating it yields CASSKKADRAYGYTF.

The chain carries TRBV28 and TRBJ1-1; tentatively, D is TRBD1 (5 bases). Trimming shortened V by 6 bases and J by 2 bases, and 13 bases separated the two germline ends. From germline, CDR1 is MDHEN and CDR2 SYDVKM. CDR3 length: 14 residues. The CDR3 DNA reads as TGTGCCAGCAGCCGTATTGACAGAAACACTGAAGCTTTCTTT. Amino acids: CASSRIDRNTEAFF. Using reference TRBV28 and TRBJ1-1 for the parts outside the CDR3, the full variable domain is DVKVTQSSRYLVKRTGEKVFLECVQDMDHENMFWYRQDPGLGLRLIYFSYDVKMKEKGDIPEGYSVSREKKERFSLILESASTNQTSMYLCASSRIDRNTEAFFGQGTRLTVV.

CDR3 sequence reads: CASSLTGSYEQYF. The CDR3, as DNA: TGTGCCAGCAGTTTAACAGGCTCCTACGAGCAGTACTTC. The J gene is TRBJ2-7, the V gene TRBV27; TRBD1 might be the D (5 bases). V lost 2 bases and J lost 0, with 5 bases in between. Germline values: CDR1 MNHEY, CDR2 SMNVEV (reference sequence). The CDR3 covers 13 residues.

The chain joins TRBV6-4 to TRBJ2-6; D gene unclear. The germline V and J ends were trimmed by 0 bases and 4 bases, with 4 bases remaining between them. The CDR3 extends over 14 amino acids. Germline CDR1 reads MRHNA; CDR2 reads SNTAGT. The CDR3 DNA is TGTGCCAGCAGTGACTCGTTAGGGGCCAACGTCCTGACTTTC. Encoded protein: CASSDSLGANVLTF.